This T cell receptor beta chain was sequenced in a study of T cells expressing NK-cell markers. Researchers built TCR beta cDNA using 5'RACE template switching with UMIs. TCRdb re-called the 5' RACE reads and gives one entry per CDR3 protein, without DNA. Its clone listing holds about 150,000 distinct CDR3 sequences. The sequenced material came from blood T cells: a sorted CD56 or NKG2C T cell subset, CD4+ or CD8+ T cells, or bulk PBMC T cells (not recorded which). The clonotype originates from a woman aged 50 to 60 in good health.

The CDR3 sequence: CSVVPGLAESFSYNEQFF. J is TRBJ2-1 and V is TRBV29-1; TCRdb proposes TRBD2, but this gene call is untestable without DNA. CDR1 and CDR2 from the germline V gene are SQVTM and ANQGSEA. This CDR3 is built from 18 residues.